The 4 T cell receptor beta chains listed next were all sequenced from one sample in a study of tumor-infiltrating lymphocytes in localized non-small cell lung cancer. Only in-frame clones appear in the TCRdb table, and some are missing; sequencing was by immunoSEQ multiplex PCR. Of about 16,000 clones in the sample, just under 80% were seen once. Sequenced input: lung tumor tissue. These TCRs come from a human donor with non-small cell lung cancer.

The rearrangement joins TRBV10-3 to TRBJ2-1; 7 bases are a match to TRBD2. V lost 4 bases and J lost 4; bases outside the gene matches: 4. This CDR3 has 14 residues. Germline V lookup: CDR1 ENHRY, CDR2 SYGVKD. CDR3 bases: TGTGCCATCAGTGGGGTTAGCGGGTACAATGAGCAGTTCTTC. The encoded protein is CAISGVSGYNEQFF.

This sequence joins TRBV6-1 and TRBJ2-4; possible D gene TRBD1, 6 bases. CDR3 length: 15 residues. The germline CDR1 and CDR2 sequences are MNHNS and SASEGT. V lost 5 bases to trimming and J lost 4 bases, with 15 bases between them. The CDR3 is CASSNDRRLKNIQYF. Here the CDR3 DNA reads TGTGCCAGCAGTAACGACAGGCGCCTAAAAAACATTCAGTACTTC.

In DNA form, the CDR3 reads TGTGCCAGCAGCTTGGGGACTAGCGGGGGGCAGTTCTTC. Its protein product is CASSLGTSGGQFF. This chain uses TRBV7-8 with TRBJ2-1; 14 bases fit TRBD2. Trimming removed 3 bases from V and 12 bases from J; junction bases left unmatched: 1. CDR3 length: 13 residues. The V gene's germline CDR1 is SGHVS and CDR2 FQNEAQ.

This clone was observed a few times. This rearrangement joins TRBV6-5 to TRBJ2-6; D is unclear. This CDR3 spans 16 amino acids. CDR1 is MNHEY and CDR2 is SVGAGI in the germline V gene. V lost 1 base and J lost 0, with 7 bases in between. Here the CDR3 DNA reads TGTGCCAGCAGTTACTGGGATACCTCTGGGGCCAACGTCCTGACTTTC. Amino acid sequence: CASSYWDTSGANVLTF.